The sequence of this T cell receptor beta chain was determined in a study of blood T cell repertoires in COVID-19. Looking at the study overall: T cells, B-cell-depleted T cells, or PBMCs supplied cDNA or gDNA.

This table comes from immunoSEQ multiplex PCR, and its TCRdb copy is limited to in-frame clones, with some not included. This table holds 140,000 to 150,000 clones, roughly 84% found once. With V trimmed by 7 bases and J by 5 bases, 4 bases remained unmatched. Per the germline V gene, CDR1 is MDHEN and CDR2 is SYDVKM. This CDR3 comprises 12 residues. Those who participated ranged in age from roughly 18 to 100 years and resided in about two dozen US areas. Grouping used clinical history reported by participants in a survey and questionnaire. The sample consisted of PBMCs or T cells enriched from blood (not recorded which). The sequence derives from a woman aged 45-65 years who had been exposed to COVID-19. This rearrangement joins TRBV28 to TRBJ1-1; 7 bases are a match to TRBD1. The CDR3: CASTDRETEAFF. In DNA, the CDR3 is TGTGCCAGCACCGACAGGGAAACTGAAGCTTTCTTT.